The T cell receptor (beta chain) under discussion was sequenced for a study of shared clonotypes between healthy human individuals (dated by TCRdb to 2018 to 2020). A note on the overall study: Three men and a couple of women, aged 18 to 49 years, made up the cohort. For each donor, CD4 naive and CD4 memory were each run on three plates, CD8 naive on two plates, and CD8 memory on one plate. Blood TCR repertoires of about five healthy adults were deeply sequenced to estimate repertoire size and the extent of clonotype sharing between individuals. Libraries were prepared and TCR repertoires were sequenced by different laboratories using diverse techniques, in order to increase sequencing depth and limit assay-specific biases. Per donor, leukapheresis produced somewhere between about 0.9 and 10 billion PBMCs. Results the study describes overall, beyond this receptor: Compared with non-shared clonotypes, clonotypes shared by all four sorted-subset donors had higher generation probabilities. Incomplete sequencing was indicated by rarefaction of sorted-subset datasets, despite the large sequencing depth. Based on pairwise subsampling, the degree of clonotype sharing among donors was expected to be affected by sequencing depth. Because the study included a small number of donors, the genetic and exposure-history diversity represented was limited. Larger estimated clonotype richness was generally found for naive subsets than for memory subsets. Sampling was limited to blood, and TCR repertoires in tissue likely differ from TCR repertoires in blood. Sharing across a few donors was observed for approximately 5% of naive CD4, around 3.5% of naive CD8, about 2.3% of memory CD4, and roughly 0.4% of memory CD8 clonotypes.

TCR CDR3 regions were amplified from genomic DNA by multiplex PCR using the deep immunoSEQ assay. Extracted genomic DNA from each cell subset was distributed evenly across all wells of several immunoSEQ 96-well plates, and each plate was treated as a replicate. Each replicate PCR for sorted subsets received about 0.2 ug genomic DNA, equal to about 29,000 T cell genomes. Purified libraries were quantified with a Qubit 3.0 fluorometer, sized on a Bioanalyzer 2100, and re-quantified with the KAPA Library Quantification kit. A separate single-read 150-cycle Illumina NextSeq 550 flow cell was used to sequence each immunoSEQ 96-well plate. The published analysis was carried out like this. Because only junctional sequences without quality scores were contained in the immunoSEQ output, filtering matching that applied to full-length reads could not be performed. To assign V/J genes and CDR3, sequences were annotated against IMGT germline references using PyIR, a Python wrapper for IgBLAST v1.9. Reads with weak V/J assignments (E-value above 1e-6), missing CDR3, stop codons, out-of-frame junctions, or ambiguous translated residues were removed. A V3J clonotype was defined by an identical inferred V gene, J gene, and CDR3 amino acid sequence. Percentage overlap between repertoires was computed as shared unique clonotypes divided by the size of the smaller repertoire. Richness of each repertoire was evaluated using RTK rarefaction, the Chao1 estimator, and Recon v2.1 estimates of unobserved clonotypes. For all TCRbeta clonotypes obtained by the gDNA method from a few donors, generation probabilities were computed with OLGA. Not all clones reach the TCRdb copy of this immuneACCESS table, which keeps in-frame sequences only. Checked studies attribute under half of the gap to unresolved V genes and leave the rest unexplained. D and trimming were read from the DNA, whereas the V and J calls and clone size are those reported in that table. The table for this sample lists hundreds of thousands of clones; roughly nine tenths of them were counted only once. The ten largest clones capture 24% of the sample.

As to this clone: The clone's antigen remains unknown. No per-base quality is available; no much larger clone lies one base away.

In the germline V gene, CDR1 corresponds to MDHEN and CDR2 to SYDVKM. The CDR3 runs 15 residues from the cysteine to the phenylalanine. The kept DNA is CDR3 alone, 45 bases in frame from the first base. The V end gives up 1 base and the J end 0 bases, leaving 3 bases in the junction not matched to a gene. CD8 naive samples were CD45RO-negative cells positively selected for CCR7, giving a CD45RA+CCR7+ population that excluded TemRA cells. The donors were healthy, HIV-negative adults with no recently reported acute infections or vaccinations. Every donor was a Caucasian adult residing in Nashville, Tennessee, USA. After blood collection by leukapheresis, PBMCs were isolated using Ficoll-Histopaque density gradient centrifugation and then cryopreserved in the vapor phase of liquid nitrogen. Purity and quantity of every magnetically sorted T cell population were checked by analytical flow cytometry. From each sorted fraction, genomic DNA was isolated and quantified by UV absorbance on a Nanodrop 2000c.

Sequenced: naive CD8+ T cells sorted from blood. The cell subset or site label of this sample denotes: CD45RA+CCR7+. The clonotype originates from a man under 40 in good health. Recombination connected TRBV28 to TRBJ2-7; 7 central bases correspond to TRBD1. The CDR3 corresponds to CASSLFRDSSYEQYF. The nucleotides read TGTGCCAGCAGTTTATTTCGGGACAGCTCCTACGAGCAGTACTTC.